These 16 T cell receptor beta chains originate from one sample sequenced in a study of blood T cell repertoires in COVID-19. TCRdb's table, derived via immunoSEQ multiplex PCR, lists solely in-frame clones and lacks some. The data show around 430,000 clones, more than 75% seen once. Sequencing used PBMCs or T cells enriched from blood (not recorded which). All receptors derive from a woman between 50 and 59 years old who had recovered from COVID-19.

The chain links TRBV7-2 to TRBJ1-1; unclear D gene. This CDR3 is built from 15 residues. Germline-derived CDR1 and CDR2 are SGHTA and FQGNSA. The V gene lost 3 bases and the J gene lost 0 bases, with 11 bases spanning the gap. CDR3 sequence reads: CASSLSGWVNTEAFF. The DNA of the CDR3 is TGTGCCAGCAGCTTGTCGGGGTGGGTGAACACTGAAGCTTTCTTT.

The chain recombines TRBV18 with TRBJ2-7; 12 nucleotides align to TRBD1. This CDR3 has 15 amino acids. V dropped 1 base and J dropped 6; count of bases not matched to a gene: 4. Germline V gives CDR1 KGHSH, CDR2 LQKENI. This CDR3 is CASSPLGTGGAEQYF. The CDR3 coding sequence is TGTGCCAGCTCACCACTTGGGACAGGGGGCGCCGAGCAGTACTTC.

The CDR3 sequence is CAWRGPDRATEAFF. The CDR3 DNA reads as TGTGCCTGGAGAGGACCGGACAGGGCAACTGAAGCTTTCTTT. The chain recombines TRBV30 with TRBJ1-1, with 8 bases aligning to TRBD1. The V gene end was trimmed by 3 bases and the J gene end by 5 bases; junction bases not matched to a gene: 8. The germline gives CDR1 GTSNPN, CDR2 SVGIG (reference sequence). This CDR3 comprises 14 residues.

The rearrangement joins TRBV19 to TRBJ1-4; D gene uncertain. There are 13 residues in the CDR3. The ends were cut back, 3 bases at V and 8 bases at J, with 10 bases in the middle. Germline CDR1 is LNHDA and CDR2 is SQIVND (reference sequence). CDR3 nucleotide sequence: TGTGCCAGTAGTATCCGGGTTAAGGAAAAACTGTTTTTT. As protein: CASSIRVKEKLFF.

V gene TRBV27 combines with J gene TRBJ1-2; D is unresolved. The CDR3 loop spans 13 amino acids. V lost 6 bases, J lost 4 bases, and 12 bases lay in between. The germline V gene encodes CDR1 MNHEY and CDR2 SMNVEV (reference sequence). The CDR3 is CASRGDHFYGYTF. The CDR3 DNA sequence: TGTGCCAGCAGGGGAGACCACTTCTATGGCTACACCTTC.

The chain couples TRBV28 to TRBJ2-7; perhaps TRBD2 as D (7 bases). The germline CDR1 and CDR2 sequences are MDHEN and SYDVKM. Deletions cut 2 bases from V and 1 base from J, with 12 bases between. The CDR3 is 15 amino acids. For the CDR3, the DNA is TGTGCCAGCAGTTTAGGGCGGGGGCCTTCCTACGAGCAGTACTTC. This sequence encodes CASSLGRGPSYEQYF.

The chain couples TRBV25-1 to TRBJ1-1; D is uncertain. Per germline, CDR1 MGHDK and CDR2 SYGVNS. Trimming removed 1 base from V and 4 bases from J, with 7 bases in between. The CDR3 covers 13 residues. Here the CDR3 DNA reads TGTGCCAGCAGTGAATCCGCAGGCACTGAAGCTTTCTTT. Its translation: CASSESAGTEAFF.

The chain uses TRBV3-1 (or the pseudogene TRBV3-2) and TRBJ2-7; possible D gene TRBD2, 5 bases. The CDR3 spans 17 residues. Germline CDR1 reads LGHDT; CDR2 reads YNNKEL (reference sequence). Trimming took 6 bases from V and 2 from J, leaving 23 bases between them. In DNA, the CDR3 is TGTGCCAGCAGTCAAAGCGGTGGCCCCTTGGGCCCCTACGAGCAGTACTTC. It encodes CASSQSGGPLGPYEQYF.

The chain carries TRBV5-8 and TRBJ2-2; a weak D match, TRBD2 (6 bases). This CDR3 contains 17 residues. The V and J ends lost 0 bases and 5 bases respectively, with 17 bases between them. The germline gives CDR1 SGHTS, CDR2 YDEGEE. DNA for the CDR3: TGTGCCAGCAGCTTGGTAGTGGGCGGGACGTGGACCGGGGAGCTGTTTTTT. It codes for CASSLVVGGTWTGELFF.

CDR3 coding DNA: TGCGCCACCAAGATTGCGGCAGGGTTGGGCAATGAGCAGTTCTTC. Protein: CATKIAAGLGNEQFF. The gene calls are TRBV4-1 and TRBJ2-1, with D possibly TRBD1 on 5 matching bases. This CDR3 comprises 15 residues. The V gene's germline CDR1 is MGHRA and CDR2 YSYEKL. V lost 10 bases, J lost 6 bases, and 22 bases lay in between.

This clone was counted a single time. This rearrangement joins TRBV19 to TRBJ1-4; no clear D gene. CDR3 size: 14 residues. V was cut by 1 base and J by 6 bases, with 9 bases left in between. Per the germline V gene, CDR1 is LNHDA and CDR2 is SQIVND (reference sequence). The CDR3 region is CASSIVREDEKLFF. In DNA form, the CDR3 reads TGTGCCAGTAGTATAGTTAGAGAGGATGAAAAACTGTTTTTT.

This clone occurred once. The chain recombines TRBV6-2 or TRBV6-3 with TRBJ1-1; 7 bases agree with TRBD1. V shed 2 bases and J 3 bases; nucleotides not matched to a gene: 9. The CDR3 runs to 16 residues. Germline-derived CDR1 and CDR2 are MNHEY and SVGEGT. CDR3 sequence: CASSYNTGVVDTEAFF. CDR3 DNA: TGTGCCAGCAGTTACAACACAGGGGTTGTGGACACTGAAGCTTTCTTT.

This clone came up a few times. One junction end disagrees with the germline gene, perhaps due to a read error. The chain joins TRBV20-1 to TRBJ2-3; no clear D gene. The germline CDR1 and CDR2 sequences are DFQATT and SNEGSKA (reference sequence). The CDR3 loop spans 8 amino acids. For the CDR3, the DNA is TGCAGTGCTAGAGATGGCCCCTTT. Encoded protein: CSARDGPF.

This clone was seen a few times. This chain joins TRBV7-9 and TRBJ1-4; weak D call: TRBD1 (5 bases). V was pared by 6 bases and J by 4 bases, with 24 bases between. There are 18 residues in the CDR3. Germline V lookup: CDR1 SEHNR, CDR2 FQNEAQ (reference sequence). CDR3 sequence (DNA): TGTGCCAGCAGTCTTGGGACTTTTAACGTAGGGCTTAATGAAAAACTGTTTTTT. Amino acid sequence: CASSLGTFNVGLNEKLFF.

The V call is TRBV4-1, the J call TRBJ2-1, with 10 bases matching TRBD2. CDR3 length: 15 residues. Per the germline V gene, CDR1 is MGHRA and CDR2 is YSYEKL. V was clipped by 2 bases and J by 6 bases; unmatched bases: 4. The CDR3: CASSQPTSGANEQFF. Here the CDR3 DNA reads TGCGCCAGCAGCCAACCCACTAGCGGGGCCAATGAGCAGTTCTTC.

The V gene is TRBV6-5, the J gene TRBJ2-1, with TRBD2 identical over 8 bases. CDR1 is MNHEY and CDR2 is SVGAGI in the germline V gene. V lost 7 bases and J lost 4; bases outside the gene matches: 9. The CDR3 consists of 15 residues. The CDR3 DNA sequence: TGTGCCAGCACCCCAGGGGCGGGGGGATACAATGAGCAGTTCTTC. Residues: CASTPGAGGYNEQFF.